These T cell receptor beta chains were read from a single sample in a study of quantifying T cell responses using KT2 cells. TCRdb re-called the UMI-ligation and nested PCR reads with MiXCR, one entry per CDR3 protein. The profile covers just under 50,000 distinct CDR3 sequences, with roughly 10% appearing a single time and about 10% taken by the ten largest. The source material was PBMCs spiked with cells of the T cell clone KT2. The receptors shown here come from a human donor. Each CDR3 is given with its conserved first and last residue. A D gene is named only where the DNA matches it firmly. Clone size is shown for a subset of rows, as once, few, many or a class of expanded clone.

D gene	clone size	V gene	CDR3 length	J gene	CDR3 DNA	CDR3 protein
NA	NA	TRBV27	15	TRBJ2-7	TGTGCCAGCAGTTCCCCCGAGCGGGCCGGATACGAGCAGTACTTC	CASSSPERAGYEQYF
NA	many	TRBV4-2	15	TRBJ1-6	TGTGCCAGCAGCCCGGGACTGGGGGTTAATTCACCCCTCCACTTT	CASSPGLGVNSPLHF
NA	few	TRBV12-3/TRBV12-4	14	TRBJ2-7	TGTGCCAGCAGCCCTGGACAAAGCTCCTACGAGCAGTACTTC	CASSPGQSSYEQYF
NA	NA	TRBV2	11	TRBJ2-1	TGTGCCAGCAGTCCCCCCCTCCAGCAGTTCTTC	CASSPPLQQFF
NA	many	TRBV29-1	10	TRBJ2-1	TGCAGCGTTGAGGCGGGATCGCAGTTCTTC	CSVEAGSQFF
NA	many	TRBV29-1	14	TRBJ1-2	TGCAGCGTTGAAGAGGTGTCGATTGAGTATGGCTACACCTTC	CSVEEVSIEYGYTF
NA	few	TRBV7-2	14	TRBJ2-3	TGTGCCAGCAGCGCCACGACTAGCACAGATACGCAGTATTTT	CASSATTSTDTQYF
NA	few	TRBV10-1	11	TRBJ2-1	TGCGCCAGACAGGTTGTGAATGAGCAGTTCTTC	CARQVVNEQFF
NA	few	TRBV6-1	16	TRBJ1-1	TGTGCCAGCAGTGATGCCATAGGGGGGGGGGACACTGAAGCTTTCTTT	CASSDAIGGGDTEAFF
TRBD2	many	TRBV12-3/TRBV12-4	16	TRBJ2-1	TGTGCCAGCAGTTCCATCTTTTTGACTAGCGCAAATGAGCAGTTCTTC	CASSSIFLTSANEQFF
NA	NA	TRBV23-1	16	TRBJ2-1	TGCGCCAGCAGTCCCCTCGGGGACGCTCCCTACAATGAGCAGTTCTTC	CASSPLGDAPYNEQFF
NA	NA	TRBV29-1	11	TRBJ1-1	TGCAGCGTTGTGGAGCAGGTCGAAGCTTTCTTT	CSVVEQVEAFF
TRBD2	many	TRBV7-8	14	TRBJ2-1	TGTGCCAGCAGCCTCGGGGGGGCCAGGGATGAGCAGTTCTTC	CASSLGGARDEQFF
TRBD2	NA	TRBV5-1	16	TRBJ2-1	TGCGCCAGCAGCTATTCCGGGACTAGCGGGAGCAATGAGCAGTTCTTC	CASSYSGTSGSNEQFF
NA	NA	TRBV7-9	13	TRBJ1-5	TGTGCCAGCAGCCCCACCTCGAATCAGCCCCAGCATTTT	CASSPTSNQPQHF
TRBD1	NA	TRBV2	13	TRBJ1-1	TGTGCCAGCAGGGGGACAGGGGACACTGAAGCTTTCTTT	CASRGTGDTEAFF
TRBD2	many	TRBV7-9	15	TRBJ2-2	TGTGCCAGCAACCCGGGAGGGGGGCACACCGGGGAGCTGTTTTTT	CASNPGGGHTGELFF
NA	few	TRBV7-7	14	TRBJ1-4	TGTGCCAGCAGCTTAAACTTTGGAAATGAAAAACTGTTTTTT	CASSLNFGNEKLFF
NA	many	TRBV18	15	TRBJ2-7	TGTGCCAGCTCACCACCTGGTCCGGGTCGCTACGAGCAGTACTTC	CASSPPGPGRYEQYF
NA	few	TRBV7-2	14	TRBJ1-1	TGTGCCAGCAGCTTAGAACCGATGAACACTGAAGCTTTCTTT	CASSLEPMNTEAFF
NA	many	TRBV12-3/TRBV12-4	13	TRBJ1-5	TGTGCCAGCAGTTTAGTGTTAGATCAGCCCCAGCATTTT	CASSLVLDQPQHF
TRBD1	NA	TRBV27	14	TRBJ2-2	TGTGCCAGCAGTCTTCCAGGGGGCATCGGGGAGCTGTTTTTT	CASSLPGGIGELFF
NA	many	TRBV20-1	16	TRBJ1-4	TGCAGTGCCCCTCCGGGGGGGGCTCAGACTAATGAAAAACTGTTTTTT	CSAPPGGAQTNEKLFF
NA	few	TRBV11-3	14	TRBJ2-1	TGTGCCAGCAGCTCTTCTTTGATTACAGGGGAGCAGTTCTTC	CASSSSLITGEQFF
NA	NA	TRBV6-1	13	TRBJ2-7	TGTGCCAGCAGTGAAGGGACAGAAAGGGAGCAGTACTTC	CASSEGTEREQYF
NA	few	TRBV28	14	TRBJ2-5	TGTGCCAGCAGCCCGGGGATGGGGCAAGAGACCCAGTACTTC	CASSPGMGQETQYF
TRBD1	many	TRBV4-3	15	TRBJ1-2	TGCGCCAGCAGCCAAGAAATGGGACAGTACTATGGCTACACCTTC	CASSQEMGQYYGYTF
NA	many	TRBV2	11	TRBJ2-7	TGTGCCAGCAGTGTTTCCTACGAGCAGTACTTC	CASSVSYEQYF
TRBD1	NA	TRBV27	16	TRBJ1-6	TGTGCCAGCAGTTTCCTGGGACAGTACTATAATTCACCCCTCCACTTT	CASSFLGQYYNSPLHF
NA	NA	TRBV4-3	15	TRBJ1-1	TGCGCCAGCAGCCAAGAACGACAGGTGAACACTGAAGCTTTCTTT	CASSQERQVNTEAFF
TRBD1	many	TRBV2	12	TRBJ1-5	TGTGCCAGCACCAGGGGGGGACAGCCCCAGCATTTT	CASTRGGQPQHF
NA	few	TRBV20-1	13	TRBJ1-4	TGCAGTGCTAGAAGGCCAACTAATGAAAAACTGTTTTTT	CSARRPTNEKLFF
NA	NA	TRBV20-1	16	TRBJ1-1	TGCAGTGCTCTAGGGGGGGGAGGGTTTCCGAAGACTGAAGCTTTCTTT	CSALGGGGFPKTEAFF
TRBD2	many	TRBV27	15	TRBJ2-3	TGTGCCAGCGGTTCCAGCGGGGGCCTCACAGATACGCAGTATTTT	CASGSSGGLTDTQYF
NA	few	TRBV6-5	13	TRBJ1-1	TGTGCCAGCAGTTACCAGGAGAACACTGAAGCTTTCTTT	CASSYQENTEAFF
TRBD2	NA	TRBV7-8	22	TRBJ2-3	TGTGCCAGCAGCTTAGTTGGTTTGGGACTAGCGGGGGGTGAACCCGGCACAGATACGCAGTATTTT	CASSLVGLGLAGGEPGTDTQYF
NA	few	TRBV11-3	13	TRBJ2-7	TGTGCCAGCAGCCCCAGGGGGGGCTACGAGCAGTACTTC	CASSPRGGYEQYF
NA	few	TRBV2	13	TRBJ1-1	TGTGCCAGCAGAGGACGGTTTAACACTGAAGCTTTCTTT	CASRGRFNTEAFF